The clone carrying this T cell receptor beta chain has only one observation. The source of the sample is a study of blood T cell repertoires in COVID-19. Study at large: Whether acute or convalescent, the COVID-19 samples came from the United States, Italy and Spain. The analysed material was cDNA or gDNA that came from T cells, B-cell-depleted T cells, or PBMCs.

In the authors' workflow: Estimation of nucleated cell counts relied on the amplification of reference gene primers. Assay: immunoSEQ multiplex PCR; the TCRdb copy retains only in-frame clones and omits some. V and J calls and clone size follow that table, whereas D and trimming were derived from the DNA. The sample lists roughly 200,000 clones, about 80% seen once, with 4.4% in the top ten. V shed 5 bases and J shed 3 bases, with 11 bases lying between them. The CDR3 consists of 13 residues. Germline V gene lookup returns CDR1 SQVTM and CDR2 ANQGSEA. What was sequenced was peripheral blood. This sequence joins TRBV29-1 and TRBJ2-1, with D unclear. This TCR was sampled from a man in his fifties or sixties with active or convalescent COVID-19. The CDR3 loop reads CSVLSANYNEQFF. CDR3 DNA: TGCAGCGTTTTGTCTGCGAACTACAATGAGCAGTTCTTC.